The text below deals with one T cell receptor beta chain. Its target is unknown. The record originates from a study of T cell responses to AZD1222 COVID-19 vaccine. There are 16 residues in the CDR3. V lost 0 bases and J lost 1, with 11 bases in between. In germline, CDR1 is SNHLY, CDR2 FYNNEI. Using immunoSEQ multiplex PCR, the repertoire was profiled, and TCRdb retains in-frame clones only, with some absent. The table lists around 90,000 clones, more than 70% of them singletons. Broader study findings: Per reports, nearly half of all spike-specific TCRs target regions that are unmutated in variants.

The TCR sequence derives from an adult in good health. The material sequenced was peripheral blood, taken on day 0 of AZD1222 vaccination. The V and J genes are TRBV2 and TRBJ2-3; D possibly matches TRBD1 or TRBD2 (5 bases each). The CDR3 here is CASSEAMRGGTDTQYF. The CDR3 region has the DNA TGTGCCAGCAGTGAAGCGATGAGGGGCGGCACAGATACGCAGTATTTT.